The present TCR beta chain was sequenced within a study of CD8 T cells in ankylosing spondylitis. Overall study results and limits: A motif of eight or nine highly homologous TCR beta variants was seen as apparently characteristic of ankylosing spondylitis blood.

Construction of TCR beta libraries was performed using quantitative 5'-RACE with molecular barcodes. TCRdb re-called the 5' RACE reads with MiXCR, one entry per CDR3 protein. The sample has 200,000 to 300,000 distinct CDR3 sequences, 8.6% seen once. This clonotype was counted between two and nine times. Its specificity is unknown. Germline V CDR1 and CDR2: SGHRS, YFSETQ. Trimming took off 1 base at V and 0 bases at J, with 11 bases between the two ends. This CDR3 region has 17 residues. The sequenced sample was blood, either unsorted or a sorted T cell fraction (not recorded which). The receptor was derived from a male donor with ankylosing spondylitis or in good health (not recorded which). V gene TRBV5-1 combines with J gene TRBJ2-6; D remains unclear. CDR3 protein: CASSLWSDPSGANVLTF. Here the CDR3 DNA reads TGCGCCAGCAGCTTGTGGAGCGATCCCTCTGGGGCCAACGTCCTGACTTTC.